The 19 T cell receptor beta chains below were found in one sample sequenced in a study of response to subunit inactivated influenza vaccine. One entry per CDR3 protein, called by TCRdb with MiXCR from the RT-PCR reads. This table has about 610,000 distinct CDR3 sequences, 12% to 15% appearing once. This specimen was PBMCs from blood, taken 11 to 12 days after vaccination. Receptors were obtained from a man between 50 and 59 years old who received an inactivated influenza vaccine.

This clonotype has a handful of counts. This chain connects TRBV7-9 to TRBJ2-3; D not resolved. This CDR3 spans 12 amino acids. From germline, CDR1 is SEHNR and CDR2 FQNEAQ (reference sequence). The ends were cut back, 2 bases at V and 6 bases at J, with 6 bases in the middle. The CDR3 region is CASSLSMDTQYF. The DNA of the CDR3 is TGTGCCAGCAGCTTATCTATGGATACGCAGTATTTT.

This clonotype was counted only a few times. V and J are TRBV9 and TRBJ1-5; D gene uncertain. Germline V gene lookup returns CDR1 SGDLS and CDR2 YYNGEE. The CDR3 runs to 13 residues. The V gene lost 0 bases and the J gene lost 5 bases, with 6 bases spanning the gap. CDR3 residues: CASSVGDDQPQHF. The CDR3 DNA sequence: TGTGCCAGCAGCGTAGGCGATGATCAGCCCCAGCATTTT. Full variable domain (rest looked up from reference TRBV9 and TRBJ1-5): DSGVTQTPKHLITATGQRVTLRCSPRSGDLSVYWYQQSLDQGLQFLIQYYNGEERAKGNILERFSAQQFPDLHSELNLSSLELGDSALYFCASSVGDDQPQHFGDGTRLSIL.

The chain employs TRBV4-2 and TRBJ2-1; TRBD2 aligns across 12 bases. The CDR3 runs to 18 residues. V lost 1 base and J lost 7; bases outside the gene matches: 11. CDR1 and CDR2 from the germline V gene are LGHNA and YNFKEQ. CDR3 in DNA: TGTGCCAGCAGCCAAGGTACTAGCGGGGGGACCCGGAGGAATGAGCAGTTCTTC. The encoded protein is CASSQGTSGGTRRNEQFF.

There are many counts of this clonotype. The rearrangement joins TRBV7-9 to TRBJ2-5; TRBD1 matches at 10 bases. The V gene's germline CDR1 is SEHNR and CDR2 FQNEAQ (reference sequence). Unmatched junction bases numbered 8, after V lost 1 base and J lost 3 bases. The CDR3 is made up of 17 amino acids. CDR3 DNA sequence: TGTGCCAGCAGCTTAGGGCGTGTGACAGGGGGCGAAGAGACCCAGTACTTC. Amino acid sequence: CASSLGRVTGGEETQYF.

V gene TRBV12-3 or TRBV12-4 combines with J gene TRBJ2-7; no definite D call. The CDR3 sequence is 13 residues long. Trimming stripped 2 bases from V and 0 bases from J, with 5 bases between. DNA for the CDR3: TGTGCCAGCAGTTTACACGGCTCCTACGAGCAGTACTTC. Encoded protein: CASSLHGSYEQYF.

This clonotype occurred a few times. The chain recombines TRBV6-5 with TRBJ2-1; D possibly corresponds to TRBD2 (6 bases). Germline CDR1 and CDR2: MNHEY and SVGAGI. V was shortened by 2 bases and J by 9 bases, with 14 bases between the two germline ends. This CDR3 spans 14 amino acids. The CDR3 reads CASSYTPGVGEQFF. CDR3 bases: TGTGCCAGCAGTTACACACCGGGAGTCGGTGAGCAGTTCTTC.

This clonotype was found a few times. The chain carries TRBV5-1 and TRBJ1-2; 8 nucleotides agree with TRBD1. V was clipped by 6 bases and J by 3 bases; unmatched bases: 7. Germline V gene sequence: CDR1 SGHRS, CDR2 YFSETQ. The CDR3 is 14 residues long. CDR3 bases: TGCGCCAGCACCCAGGACAGGGTCGACTATGGCTACACCTTC. Amino acids: CASTQDRVDYGYTF.

The V gene is TRBV7-6, the J gene TRBJ2-7; the D is unclear. This CDR3 has 13 amino acids. Trimming cost V 8 bases and J 0 bases, with 11 bases left between them. Per the germline V gene, CDR1 is SGHVS and CDR2 is FNYEAQ. The CDR3 coding sequence is TGTGCCAGCGGCTCGAGGAGCTCCTACGAGCAGTACTTC. This codes for CASGSRSSYEQYF.

The chain uses TRBV11-2 and TRBJ2-5; D gene ambiguous. Between the trimmed V and J ends, which lost 1 base and 1 base, there was a span of 10 bases. This CDR3 is 15 amino acids long. Germline V gene lookup returns CDR1 SGHAT and CDR2 FQNNGV. CDR3 amino acids: CASSLAGRTQETQYF. The CDR3 coding sequence is TGTGCCAGCAGCTTAGCGGGCAGAACCCAAGAGACCCAGTACTTC. The variable domain in full, with the rest retrieved from reference TRBV11-2 and TRBJ2-5, is EAGVAQSPRYKIIEKRQSVAFWCNPISGHATLYWYQQILGQGPKLLIQFQNNGVVDDSQLPKDRFSAERLKGVDSTLKIQPAKLEDSAVYLCASSLAGRTQETQYFGPGTRLLVL.

This clonotype was seen a few times. The CDR3 coding sequence is TGTGCCAGCAGCCCAACCCGGTTTACTGGAAACACCATATATTTT. Translating gives CASSPTRFTGNTIYF. V usage is TRBV7-2 and J usage is TRBJ1-3; D unclear. CDR3 length: 15 residues. V shed 5 bases and J shed 2 bases, with 13 bases lying between them. Per germline, CDR1 SGHTA and CDR2 FQGNSA.

The genes are TRBV15 and TRBJ2-3; 7 nucleotides line up with TRBD1. The germline gives CDR1 LNHNV, CDR2 YYDKDF (reference sequence). This CDR3 is built from 15 residues. With V trimmed by 6 bases and J by 4 bases, 10 bases remained unmatched. CDR3 DNA: TGTGCCACCAGGTCCCGGACAGGAGGTGCAGATACGCAGTATTTT. Protein product: CATRSRTGGADTQYF.

This clonotype appeared a few times. This chain links TRBV5-1 with TRBJ1-2; the D is unclear. The germline V and J ends were trimmed by 4 bases and 3 bases, with 10 bases remaining between them. The CDR3 consists of 13 residues. The germline CDR1 and CDR2 sequences are SGHRS and YFSETQ. CDR3 residues: CASSLEAYYGYTF. In DNA, the CDR3 is TGCGCCAGCAGCCTGGAGGCTTACTATGGCTACACCTTC.

This clonotype has more than one count but fewer than ten. The chain links TRBV5-1 to TRBJ2-4, with TRBD1 identical over 7 bases. V was clipped by 1 base and J by 1 base; unmatched bases: 5. The germline V gene has CDR1 SGHRS and CDR2 YFSETQ. This CDR3 is built from 16 residues. The CDR3 protein is CASSLPATGAKNIQYF. In nucleotides, the CDR3 is TGCGCCAGCAGCTTGCCTGCGACAGGGGCCAAAAACATTCAGTACTTC.

This clonotype was seen a handful of times. The J gene is TRBJ2-7, the V gene TRBV19; D call uncertain. The V gene's germline CDR1 is LNHDA and CDR2 SQIVND (reference sequence). The germline V and J ends were trimmed by 4 bases and 3 bases, with 10 bases remaining between them. CDR3 length: 13 residues. CDR3 DNA sequence: TGTGCCAGTAGTACGGTCGCCAGCTACGAGCAGTACTTC. The encoded protein is CASSTVASYEQYF.

The chain has TRBV5-5 and TRBJ1-1; perhaps TRBD1 as D (5 bases). V shed 4 bases and J shed 1 base, with 11 bases lying between them. Germline CDR1 is SGHKS and CDR2 is YYEKEE (reference sequence). The CDR3 is 14 residues long. Written as DNA, the CDR3 is TGTGCCAGCAGCCCACAGGAAGGGAACACTGAAGCTTTCTTT. Its protein is CASSPQEGNTEAFF. Supplemented by reference TRBV5-5 and TRBJ1-1, the full variable domain reads DAGVTQSPTHLIKTRGQQVTLRCSPISGHKSVSWYQQVLGQGPQFIFQYYEKEERGRGNFPDRFSARQFPNYSSELNVNALLLGDSALYLCASSPQEGNTEAFFGQGTRLTVV.

This clonotype was observed a few times. The J gene is TRBJ1-1, the V gene TRBV20-1; no clear D gene. CDR3 size: 12 residues. V was shortened by 4 bases and J by 5 bases, with 11 bases between the two germline ends. From germline, CDR1 is DFQATT and CDR2 SNEGSKA (reference sequence). CDR3 DNA sequence: TGCAGTGCTACGAGGTCGGAGACTGAAGCTTTCTTT. Amino acid sequence: CSATRSETEAFF.

Only a few counts were recorded for this clonotype. The rearrangement joins TRBV3-1 to TRBJ1-1; D remains unclear. Germline V gene data show CDR1 as LGHDT and CDR2 as YNNKEL (reference sequence). The CDR3 sequence is 15 residues long. The ends were cut back, 4 bases at V and 1 base at J, with 13 bases in the middle. The CDR3 loop reads CASSRTRAPNTEAFF. The CDR3 region has the DNA TGTGCCAGCAGCCGTACGAGGGCCCCGAACACTGAAGCTTTCTTT.

V usage is TRBV12-3 or TRBV12-4 and J usage is TRBJ2-3; TRBD2 matches at 9 bases. V shed 6 bases, J shed 4 bases, and the junction held 8 bases outside the gene matches. This CDR3 has 15 amino acids. The CDR3 spells CASRLAGSRADTQYF. For the CDR3, the DNA is TGTGCCAGCAGGCTAGCGGGGTCTCGCGCAGATACGCAGTATTTT.

The CDR3 here is CAISELSSGYTDTQYF. CDR3 DNA sequence: TGTGCCATCAGTGAGTTGTCTAGCGGATACACAGATACGCAGTATTTT. This chain joins TRBV10-3 and TRBJ2-3; 7 bases map to TRBD2. J gave up 2 bases and V 1 base, and 6 bases lay outside the gene matches. Germline loops: CDR1 ENHRY, CDR2 SYGVKD. The CDR3 contains 16 residues.